This T cell receptor (beta chain) is from a study of blood T cell repertoires in COVID-19. Measured with immunoSEQ multiplex PCR; TCRdb has only the in-frame clones, and not every one. The table lists about 160,000 clones, about 87% of them singletons. Trimming at V came to 3 bases and at J to 5 bases, leaving 3 bases not matched to a gene. This CDR3 is built from 13 residues. Germline V gene lookup returns CDR1 DFQATT and CDR2 SNEGSKA (reference sequence). The receptor's source is a woman aged 70 to 79 with COVID-19, enrolled during active disease. The chain has TRBV20-1 and TRBJ2-1; 8 bases agree with TRBD1. Material for sequencing was peripheral blood. DNA for the CDR3: TGCAGTGCTAGTGGCAGGGGGCACAATGAGCAGTTCTTC. This translates into CSASGRGHNEQFF.